A single sample gave rise to the 28 T cell receptor beta chains below, sequenced in a study of neurological immune-mediated disorders. One entry per CDR3 protein, called by TCRdb with MiXCR from the 5' RACE reads. The sample records approximately 19,000 distinct CDR3 sequences, roughly 14% being singletons. Sequencing was done on a sample of PBMCs. These receptors came from a female donor with HTLV-1-associated myelopathy (HAM/TSP).

In its sample, this clonotype was seen many times. The V and J genes are TRBV15 and TRBJ2-3; D remains ambiguous. Germline lookup yields CDR1 LNHNV and CDR2 YYDKDF (reference sequence). Trimming stripped 0 bases from V and 4 bases from J, with 8 bases between. There are 14 residues in the CDR3. Here the CDR3 DNA reads TGTGCCACCAGCAGAGATTTGACATCAGATACGCAGTATTTT. This encodes CATSRDLTSDTQYF.

The gene calls are TRBV3-1 and TRBJ2-1, with 9 bases aligning to TRBD2. The germline gives CDR1 LGHDT, CDR2 YNNKEL (reference sequence). The V gene end was trimmed by 4 bases and the J gene end by 2 bases; junction bases not matched to a gene: 3. This CDR3 spans 15 amino acids. Written as DNA, the CDR3 is TGTGCCAGCAGCCTAGCGGGAGACCCCTACAATGAGCAGTTCTTC. Its protein is CASSLAGDPYNEQFF.

This clonotype was found many times. The chain combines TRBV6-2 or TRBV6-3 with TRBJ2-3, with 12 bases lining up with TRBD2. The CDR3 is made up of 18 amino acids. The J segment lost 2 bases and the V segment lost 3 bases, leaving 9 bases of the junction unmatched. CDR1 and CDR2 from the germline V gene are MNHEY and SVGEGT. CDR3 coding DNA: TGTGCCAGCAGTTATCGAAGACTAGCGGGGGAGAACACAGATACGCAGTATTTT. Protein product: CASSYRRLAGENTDTQYF.

This clonotype has ten or more counts. This chain joins TRBV5-1 and TRBJ2-1; TRBD2 matches 12 bases. Germline CDR1 reads SGHRS; CDR2 reads YFSETQ. The junction had 12 bases not matched to a gene; V was cut back by 4 bases and J by 7 bases. CDR3 size: 17 residues. CDR3 loop: CASSRLAGAAGGNEQFF. The DNA for the CDR3 is TGCGCCAGCAGCAGACTAGCGGGAGCCGCGGGAGGAAATGAGCAGTTCTTC. The whole variable domain, filled in from reference TRBV5-1 and TRBJ2-1, reads KAGVTQTPRYLIKTRGQQVTLSCSPISGHRSVSWYQQTPGQGLQFLFEYFSETQRNKGNFPGRFSGRQFSNSRSEMNVSTLELGDSALYLCASSRLAGAAGGNEQFFGPGTRLTVL.

This clonotype was found many times. The V call is TRBV5-1, the J call TRBJ2-7, with 7 nucleotides matching TRBD1. Germline CDR1 and CDR2: SGHRS and YFSETQ. V dropped 3 bases and J dropped 0; count of bases not matched to a gene: 3. This CDR3 is 14 amino acids long. This CDR3 is CASSYRTGSYEQYF. The DNA for the CDR3 is TGCGCCAGCAGCTATAGGACAGGCTCCTACGAGCAGTACTTC.

This clonotype was detected many times. This rearrangement joins TRBV3-1 to TRBJ2-1; 10 positions match TRBD2. The J segment lost 8 bases and the V segment lost 0 bases, leaving 4 bases of the junction unmatched. This CDR3 contains 15 residues. Germline values: CDR1 LGHDT, CDR2 YNNKEL (reference sequence). The CDR3 coding sequence is TGTGCCAGCAGCCAAGAAACTAGCGGGGCGGATGAGCAGTTCTTC. This encodes CASSQETSGADEQFF.

The rearrangement uses TRBV2 and TRBJ1-1, with TRBD1 matching over 7 bases. CDR3 length equals 14 residues. Looked up from germline, CDR1 is SNHLY and CDR2 is FYNNEI. The trim removed 2 bases at V and 6 bases at J, leaving 6 bases unmatched. CDR3 protein: CASSEWGQGAEAFF. CDR3 DNA: TGTGCCAGCAGTGAATGGGGGCAGGGGGCTGAAGCTTTCTTT.

In its sample, this clonotype was seen many times. The CDR3 protein is CASSQTSGSGTGELFF. The CDR3 DNA reads as TGCGCCAGCAGCCAAACTAGCGGGAGCGGTACCGGGGAGCTGTTTTTT. The gene calls are TRBV5-1 and TRBJ2-2, with TRBD2 matching over 11 bases. The CDR3 extends over 16 amino acids. CDR1 and CDR2 from the germline V gene are SGHRS and YFSETQ. V trimming: 4 bases; J trimming: 5 bases; junction bases outside the gene matches: 7.

This clonotype was counted many times. The chain couples TRBV11-2 to TRBJ2-1; the D gene is possibly TRBD2 (6 bases). V lost 2 bases, J lost 3 bases, and 14 bases lay in between. CDR1 is SGHAT, CDR2 FQNNGV, per germline. The CDR3 has 16 residues. In nucleotides, the CDR3 is TGTGCCAGCAGCTTATACGGGGGAAGTTACTACAATGAGCAGTTCTTC. Translating it yields CASSLYGGSYYNEQFF. Full variable domain (remainder filled in from reference TRBV11-2 and TRBJ2-1): EAGVAQSPRYKIIEKRQSVAFWCNPISGHATLYWYQQILGQGPKLLIQFQNNGVVDDSQLPKDRFSAERLKGVDSTLKIQPAKLEDSAVYLCASSLYGGSYYNEQFFGPGTRLTVL.

In this sample, this clonotype turned up many times. The chain couples TRBV7-2 to TRBJ2-1; no definite D call. V was pared by 5 bases and J by 9 bases, with 14 bases between. This CDR3 is 13 amino acids long. Germline CDR1 SGHTA, CDR2 FQGNSA. The CDR3 reads CASSPGPNREQFF. The CDR3 DNA follows: TGTGCCAGCAGCCCTGGACCGAATCGTGAGCAGTTCTTC.

In this sample, this clonotype turned up many times. This rearrangement joins TRBV20-1 to TRBJ2-2; D is unclear. Germline CDR1 is DFQATT and CDR2 is SNEGSKA (reference sequence). The CDR3 is made up of 15 amino acids. V gave up 0 bases and J gave up 0 bases, with 8 bases separating them. CDR3: CSAREAAANTGELFF. In DNA, the CDR3 is TGCAGTGCTAGAGAGGCGGCGGCGAACACCGGGGAGCTGTTTTTT.

This clonotype has ten or more counts. The chain has TRBV5-1 and TRBJ2-1; 13 bases are shared with TRBD2. J was trimmed by 1 base and V by 1 base; bases with no gene match: 5. Germline V gene data show CDR1 as SGHRS and CDR2 as YFSETQ. The CDR3 covers 18 residues. The CDR3 spells CASSLTSGGAISYNEQFF. As DNA, the CDR3 is TGCGCCAGCAGCTTGACTAGCGGGGGGGCAATTTCCTACAATGAGCAGTTCTTC.

J is TRBJ2-1 and V is TRBV20-1; D gene unclear. Trimming cost V 0 bases and J 13 bases, with 13 bases left between them. The germline V gene encodes CDR1 DFQATT and CDR2 SNEGSKA (reference sequence). There are 12 residues in the CDR3. The CDR3 protein is CSARDGVVAQFF. CDR3 DNA: TGCAGTGCTAGAGATGGAGTAGTAGCACAGTTCTTC.

By its share, this clonotype is medium-sized. The V call is TRBV7-2, the J call TRBJ2-5, with TRBD2 matching over 14 bases. After removal of 6 bases from V and 3 bases from J, the junction contained 0 bases not matched to a gene. The CDR3 is 14 residues long. CDR1 SGHTA and CDR2 FQGNSA come from the germline V gene. The CDR3 protein is CASRTSGGEETQYF. CDR3 sequence (DNA): TGTGCCAGCAGGACTAGCGGGGGGGAAGAGACCCAGTACTTC.

This clonotype was seen at least ten times. The chain uses TRBV3-1 and TRBJ1-5; D is ambiguous. CDR3 length: 16 amino acids. With 4 bases removed from V and 3 bases from J, the gap between germline ends came to 16 bases. Germline V gene data show CDR1 as LGHDT and CDR2 as YNNKEL (reference sequence). CDR3 nucleotide sequence: TGTGCCAGCAGCCGCATATGGGGTGGCTACAATCAGCCCCAGCATTTT. Protein sequence: CASSRIWGGYNQPQHF.

This clonotype is judged medium-sized. The chain uses TRBV20-1 and TRBJ2-1, with D hard to call. CDR1 and CDR2 from the germline V gene are DFQATT and SNEGSKA (reference sequence). This CDR3 region has 11 residues. V dropped 5 bases and J dropped 4 bases, with 6 bases sitting between them. The CDR3 sequence is CSADKYNEQFF. DNA for the CDR3: TGCAGTGCTGACAAGTACAATGAGCAGTTCTTC.

This clonotype has a count of ten or more. V gene TRBV20-1 combines with J gene TRBJ1-5; 7 bases align to TRBD1. J lost 2 bases, V lost 2 bases, and 6 bases had no gene match. This CDR3 comprises 15 residues. From germline, CDR1 is DFQATT and CDR2 SNEGSKA (reference sequence). The CDR3, as DNA: TGCAGTGCTAGAAACAACAGGGGACGCAATCAGCCCCAGCATTTT. It is translated as CSARNNRGRNQPQHF.

In its sample, this clonotype was seen many times. This sequence joins TRBV11-2 and TRBJ2-5; D ambiguous. From germline, CDR1 is SGHAT and CDR2 FQNNGV. V was pared by 1 base and J by 1 base, with 13 bases between. The CDR3 consists of 16 residues. The CDR3 region has the DNA TGTGCCAGCAGCTTAGGCTTGCTACCGGTCCAAGAGACCCAGTACTTC. Its protein is CASSLGLLPVQETQYF.

This clonotype was detected ten times or more. This chain uses TRBV18 with TRBJ2-7; 7 nucleotides agree with TRBD2. The trim removed 1 base at V and 1 base at J, leaving 16 bases unmatched. In germline, CDR1 is KGHSH, CDR2 LQKENI. The CDR3 runs 19 residues. CDR3 protein: CASSPRAGPYRGESYEQYF. The CDR3 DNA reads TGTGCCAGCTCACCACGTGCGGGGCCCTATCGGGGGGAATCCTACGAGCAGTACTTC. The full variable domain, rest sourced from reference TRBV18 and TRBJ2-7, is NAGVMQNPRHLVRRRGQEARLRCSPMKGHSHVYWYRQLPEEGLKFMVYLQKENIIDESGMPKERFSAEFPKEGPSILRIQQVVRGDSAAYFCASSPRAGPYRGESYEQYFGPGTRLTVT.

This clonotype was picked up many times. This chain connects TRBV7-8 to TRBJ1-1; no clear D. Germline V gives CDR1 SGHVS, CDR2 FQNEAQ. This CDR3 spans 18 amino acids. V was shortened by 2 bases and J by 5 bases, with 24 bases between the two germline ends. In DNA, the CDR3 is TGTGCCAGCAGCTTATTGGTTATTACGCGGGGAAATGGGACTGAAGCTTTCTTT. It translates to CASSLLVITRGNGTEAFF.

This clonotype is a singleton in its sample. V gene TRBV11-3 combines with J gene TRBJ2-7, with D unresolved. The CDR3 is 14 amino acids. V was trimmed by 2 bases and J by 3 bases, leaving 11 bases between them. The germline V gene has CDR1 SGHNT and CDR2 YENEEA. This CDR3 reads CASSLRSEDYEQYF. DNA of the CDR3: TGTGCCAGCAGCTTACGAAGCGAAGACTACGAGCAGTACTTC.

This clonotype was counted many times. V gene TRBV6-6 combines with J gene TRBJ2-5, with D possibly TRBD2 on 7 matching bases. The germline V gene encodes CDR1 MNHNY and CDR2 SVGAGI (reference sequence). This CDR3 is built from 15 residues. V was trimmed by 0 bases and J by 7 bases, leaving 15 bases between them. CDR3 coding DNA: TGTGCCAGCAGTTACTCAGGGGGGGGAGGGGCGACCCAGTACTTC. Its protein is CASSYSGGGGATQYF.

This clonotype was observed at least ten times. V and J are TRBV4-1 and TRBJ2-7; 7 positions match TRBD2. There are 15 residues in the CDR3. Germline-derived CDR1 and CDR2 are MGHRA and YSYEKL. V dropped 2 bases and J dropped 4; count of bases not matched to a gene: 8. This chain's CDR3 is CASSQSGTTLYEQYF. The CDR3, as DNA: TGCGCCAGCAGCCAATCCGGGACTACATTGTACGAGCAGTACTTC.

Here the CDR3 DNA reads TGTGCCAGCCAAGTATACAGGACCAACACTGAAGCTTTCTTT. This translates into CASQVYRTNTEAFF. This chain uses TRBV4-2 with TRBJ1-1; possible D gene TRBD1, 5 bases. CDR1 and CDR2 from the germline V gene are LGHNA and YNFKEQ. This CDR3 is built from 14 residues. Trimming pared 8 bases from V and 2 bases from J, leaving 15 bases between.

This clonotype was recorded at least ten times. The chain joins TRBV19 to TRBJ2-1; maybe TRBD2 (5 bases). Between the trimmed V and J ends, which lost 7 bases and 9 bases, there was a span of 13 bases. This CDR3 has 12 residues. Germline loops: CDR1 LNHDA, CDR2 SQIVND (reference sequence). CDR3 residues: CASTLPEGEQFF. CDR3 sequence (DNA): TGTGCCAGTACTTTGCCCGAGGGTGAGCAGTTCTTC.

The CDR3 region has the DNA TGTGCCAGCAGAAGAGGGCAGGGCGGGGGTGGCAATCAGCCCCAGCATTTT. It yields the protein CASRRGQGGGGNQPQHF. The rearrangement uses TRBV27 and TRBJ1-5; perhaps TRBD1 as D (5 bases). V lost 6 bases to trimming and J lost 2 bases, with 20 bases between them. The CDR3 contains 17 residues. In germline, CDR1 is MNHEY, CDR2 SMNVEV (reference sequence).

In its sample, this clonotype was seen many times. The rearrangement joins TRBV20-1 to TRBJ1-3, with TRBD1 identical over 7 bases. The CDR3 is 14 residues long. The V segment lost 5 bases and the J segment 6 bases; nucleotides outside the gene matches: 10. Germline V lookup: CDR1 DFQATT, CDR2 SNEGSKA (reference sequence). The CDR3 sequence: CSAPEGTGANTIYF. In DNA, the CDR3 is TGCAGTGCTCCAGAAGGAACAGGGGCAAACACCATATATTTT.

This clonotype showed up many times. J is TRBJ2-7 and V is TRBV20-1, with D perhaps TRBD2 (6 bases). The V gene's germline CDR1 is DFQATT and CDR2 SNEGSKA (reference sequence). The V end lost 3 bases, the J end lost 3 bases, and 12 bases lay between the germline ends. This CDR3 region has 13 residues. The CDR3 sequence: CSARASADYEQYF. CDR3 coding DNA: TGCAGTGCTAGGGCTAGCGCTGACTACGAGCAGTACTTC.